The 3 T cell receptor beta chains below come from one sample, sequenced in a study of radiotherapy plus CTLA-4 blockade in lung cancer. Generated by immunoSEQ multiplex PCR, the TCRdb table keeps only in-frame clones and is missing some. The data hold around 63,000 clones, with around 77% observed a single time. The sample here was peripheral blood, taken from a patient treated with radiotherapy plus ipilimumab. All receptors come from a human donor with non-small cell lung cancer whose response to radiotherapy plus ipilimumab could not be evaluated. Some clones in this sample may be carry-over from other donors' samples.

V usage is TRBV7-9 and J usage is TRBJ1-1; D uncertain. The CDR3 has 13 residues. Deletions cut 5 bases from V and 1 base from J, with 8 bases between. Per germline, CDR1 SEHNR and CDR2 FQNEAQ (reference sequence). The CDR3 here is CASSLQQNTEAFF. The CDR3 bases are TGTGCCAGCAGCCTACAGCAGAACACTGAAGCTTTCTTT.

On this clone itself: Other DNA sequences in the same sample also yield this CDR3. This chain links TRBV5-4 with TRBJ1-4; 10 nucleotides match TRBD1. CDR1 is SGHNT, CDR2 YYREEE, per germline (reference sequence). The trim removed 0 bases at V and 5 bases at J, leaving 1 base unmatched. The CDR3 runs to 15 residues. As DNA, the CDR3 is TGTGCCAGCAGCTTGGGGGGACAGGGGAATGAAAAACTGTTTTTT. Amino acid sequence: CASSLGGQGNEKLFF.

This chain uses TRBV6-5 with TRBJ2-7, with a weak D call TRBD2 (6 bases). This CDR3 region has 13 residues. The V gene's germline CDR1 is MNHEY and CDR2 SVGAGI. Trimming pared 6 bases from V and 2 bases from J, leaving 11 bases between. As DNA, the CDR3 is TGTGCCAGCAGCGGGGGAGCCACCTACGAGCAGTACTTC. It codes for CASSGGATYEQYF.